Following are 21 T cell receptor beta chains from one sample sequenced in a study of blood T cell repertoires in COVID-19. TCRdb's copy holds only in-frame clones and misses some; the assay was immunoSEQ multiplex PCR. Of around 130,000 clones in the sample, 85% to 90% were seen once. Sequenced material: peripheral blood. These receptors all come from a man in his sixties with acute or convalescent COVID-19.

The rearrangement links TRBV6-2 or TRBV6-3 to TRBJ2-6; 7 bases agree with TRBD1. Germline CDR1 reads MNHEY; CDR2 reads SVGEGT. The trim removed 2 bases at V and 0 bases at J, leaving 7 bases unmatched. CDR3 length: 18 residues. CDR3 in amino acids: CASSYGNRGGSGANVLTF. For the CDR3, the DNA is TGTGCCAGCAGTTACGGAAACAGGGGCGGCTCTGGGGCCAACGTCCTGACTTTC.

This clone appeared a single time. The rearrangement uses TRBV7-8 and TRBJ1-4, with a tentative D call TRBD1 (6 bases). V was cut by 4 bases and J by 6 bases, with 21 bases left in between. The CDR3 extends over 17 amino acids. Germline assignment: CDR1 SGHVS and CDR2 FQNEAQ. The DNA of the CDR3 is TGTGCCAGCAGCTCGGGGGGCCCGGCCTCAGAGGATGAAAAACTGTTTTTT. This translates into CASSSGGPASEDEKLFF.

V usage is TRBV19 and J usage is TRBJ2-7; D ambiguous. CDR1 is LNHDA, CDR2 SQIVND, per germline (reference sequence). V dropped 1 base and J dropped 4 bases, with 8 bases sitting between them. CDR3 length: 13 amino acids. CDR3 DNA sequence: TGTGCCAGTAGTATAGGTTCGGGTTACGAGCAGTACTTC. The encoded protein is CASSIGSGYEQYF.

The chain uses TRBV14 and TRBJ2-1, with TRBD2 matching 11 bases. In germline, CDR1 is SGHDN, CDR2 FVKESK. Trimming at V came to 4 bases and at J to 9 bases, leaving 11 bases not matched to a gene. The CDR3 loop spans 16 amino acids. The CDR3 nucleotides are TGTGCCAGCAGCCGGTTGGGTAGCGGGAGGGCCTCTGAGCAGTTCTTC. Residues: CASSRLGSGRASEQFF. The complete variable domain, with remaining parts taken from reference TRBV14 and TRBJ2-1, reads EAGVTQFPSHSVIEKGQTVTLRCDPISGHDNLYWYRRVMGKEIKFLLHFVKESKQDESGMPNNRFLAERTGGTYSTLKVQPAELEDSGVYFCASSRLGSGRASEQFFGPGTRLTVL.

DNA for the CDR3: TGTGCCAGCAGCTTGGAAGGGGCAGGAACCTACGAGCAGTACTTC. Translated: CASSLEGAGTYEQYF. The chain joins TRBV5-5 to TRBJ2-7; tentative D call: TRBD1 (5 bases). The CDR3 runs to 15 residues. Germline lookup yields CDR1 SGHKS and CDR2 YYEKEE (reference sequence). The V end was cut by 0 bases, the J end by 2 bases, with 12 bases between.

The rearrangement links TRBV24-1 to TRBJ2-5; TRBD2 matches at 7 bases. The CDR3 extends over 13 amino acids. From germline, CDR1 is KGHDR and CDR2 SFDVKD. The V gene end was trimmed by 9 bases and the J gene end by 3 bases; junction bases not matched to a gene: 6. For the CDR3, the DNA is TGTGCCACCGCGGGGGACGGGAAAGAGACCCAGTACTTC. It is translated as CATAGDGKETQYF.

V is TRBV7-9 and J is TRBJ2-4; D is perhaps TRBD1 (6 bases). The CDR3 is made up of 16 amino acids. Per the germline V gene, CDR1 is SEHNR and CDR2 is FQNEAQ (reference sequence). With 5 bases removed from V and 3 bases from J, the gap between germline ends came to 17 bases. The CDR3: CASSAIQGPGKNIQYF. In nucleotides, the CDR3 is TGTGCCAGCAGCGCAATTCAGGGGCCCGGCAAAAACATTCAGTACTTC. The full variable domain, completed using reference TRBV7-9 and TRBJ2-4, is DTGVSQNPRHKITKRGQNVTFRCDPISEHNRLYWYRQTLGQGPEFLTYFQNEAQLEKSRLLSDRFSAERPKGSFSTLEIQRTEQGDSAMYLCASSAIQGPGKNIQYFGAGTRLSVL.

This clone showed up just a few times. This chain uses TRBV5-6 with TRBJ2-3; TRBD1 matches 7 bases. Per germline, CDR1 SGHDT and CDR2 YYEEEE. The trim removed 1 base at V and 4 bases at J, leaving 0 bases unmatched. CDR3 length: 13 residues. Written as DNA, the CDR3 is TGTGCCAGCAGCTTGCAGGGGGCAGATACGCAGTATTTT. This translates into CASSLQGADTQYF.

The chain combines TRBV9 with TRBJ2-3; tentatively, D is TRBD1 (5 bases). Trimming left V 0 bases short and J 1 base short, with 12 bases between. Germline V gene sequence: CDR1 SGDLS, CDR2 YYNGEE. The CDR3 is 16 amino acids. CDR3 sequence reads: CASSVGLGQRTDTQYF. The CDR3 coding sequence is TGTGCCAGCAGCGTAGGTCTAGGACAACGCACAGATACGCAGTATTTT.

The CDR3 reads CASSLKASSYEQYF. In DNA form, the CDR3 reads TGTGCCAGCAGTTTAAAAGCGAGCTCCTACGAGCAGTACTTC. The chain links TRBV27 to TRBJ2-7; no definite D call. V was clipped by 2 bases and J by 0 bases, with 8 bases between them. CDR1 MNHEY and CDR2 SMNVEV come from the germline V gene (reference sequence). The CDR3 is 14 amino acids.

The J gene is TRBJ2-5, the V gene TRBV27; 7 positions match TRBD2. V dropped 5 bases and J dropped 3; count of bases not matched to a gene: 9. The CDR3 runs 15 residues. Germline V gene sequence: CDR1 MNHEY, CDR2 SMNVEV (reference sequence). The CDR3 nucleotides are TGTGCCAGCAGTGTCGGAGCTAGCGGCAAAGAGACCCAGTACTTC. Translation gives CASSVGASGKETQYF.

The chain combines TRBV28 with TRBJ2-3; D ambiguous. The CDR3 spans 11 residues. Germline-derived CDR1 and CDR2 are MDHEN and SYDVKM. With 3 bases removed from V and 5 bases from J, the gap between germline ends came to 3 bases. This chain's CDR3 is CASSFVDTQYF. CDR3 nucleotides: TGTGCCAGCAGTTTCGTAGATACGCAGTATTTT.

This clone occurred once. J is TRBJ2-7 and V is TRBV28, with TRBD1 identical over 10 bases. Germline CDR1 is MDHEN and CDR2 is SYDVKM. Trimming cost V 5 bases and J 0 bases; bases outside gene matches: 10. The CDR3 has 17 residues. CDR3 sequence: CASSMDRGKAASYEQYF. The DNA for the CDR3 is TGTGCCAGCAGTATGGACAGGGGGAAAGCGGCCTCCTACGAGCAGTACTTC.

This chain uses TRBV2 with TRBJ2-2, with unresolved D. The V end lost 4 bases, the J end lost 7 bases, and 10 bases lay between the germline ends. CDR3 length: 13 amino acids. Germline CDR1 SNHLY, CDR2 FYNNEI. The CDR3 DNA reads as TGTGCCAGCAGTGCGGCGGCCGGCGGGGAGCTGTTTTTT. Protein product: CASSAAAGGELFF.

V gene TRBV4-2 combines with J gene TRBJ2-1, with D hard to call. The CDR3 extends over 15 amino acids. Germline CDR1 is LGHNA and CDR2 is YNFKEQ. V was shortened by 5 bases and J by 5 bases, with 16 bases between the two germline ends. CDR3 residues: CASSTLGILDNEQFF. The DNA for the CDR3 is TGTGCCAGCAGCACTCTAGGCATTCTTGACAATGAGCAGTTCTTC.

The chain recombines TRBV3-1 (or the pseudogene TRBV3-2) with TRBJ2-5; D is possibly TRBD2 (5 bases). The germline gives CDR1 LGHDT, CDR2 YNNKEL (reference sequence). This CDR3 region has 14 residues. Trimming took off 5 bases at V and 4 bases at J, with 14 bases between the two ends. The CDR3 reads CASSVRGQGETQYF. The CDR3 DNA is TGTGCCAGCAGCGTCCGGGGTCAAGGAGAGACCCAGTACTTC.

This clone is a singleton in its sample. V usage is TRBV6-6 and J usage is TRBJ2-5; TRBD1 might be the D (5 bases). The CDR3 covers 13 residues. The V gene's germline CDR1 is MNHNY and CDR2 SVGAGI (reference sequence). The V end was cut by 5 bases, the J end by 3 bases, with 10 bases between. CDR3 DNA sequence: TGTGCCAGCAGTCGACAGACAGAAGAGACCCAGTACTTC. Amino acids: CASSRQTEETQYF.

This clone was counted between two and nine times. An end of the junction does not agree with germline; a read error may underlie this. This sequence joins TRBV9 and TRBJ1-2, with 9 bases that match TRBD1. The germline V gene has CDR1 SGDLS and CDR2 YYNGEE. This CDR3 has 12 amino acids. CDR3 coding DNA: TGTGCCAGCAGCGCCCCCGGGACAGGGCGACCGTTC. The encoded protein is CASSAPGTGRPF.

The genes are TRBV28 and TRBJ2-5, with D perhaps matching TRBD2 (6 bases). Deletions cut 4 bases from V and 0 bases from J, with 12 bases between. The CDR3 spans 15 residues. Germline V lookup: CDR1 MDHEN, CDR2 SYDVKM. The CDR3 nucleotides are TGTGCCAGCAGTTATGTTCGGGGGAACCAAGAGACCCAGTACTTC. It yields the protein CASSYVRGNQETQYF.

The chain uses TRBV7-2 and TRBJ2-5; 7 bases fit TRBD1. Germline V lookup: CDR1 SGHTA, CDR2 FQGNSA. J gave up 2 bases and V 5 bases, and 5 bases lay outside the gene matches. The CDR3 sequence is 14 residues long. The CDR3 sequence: CASSHEDRQETQYF. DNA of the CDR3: TGTGCCAGCAGCCACGAGGACAGGCAAGAGACCCAGTACTTC.

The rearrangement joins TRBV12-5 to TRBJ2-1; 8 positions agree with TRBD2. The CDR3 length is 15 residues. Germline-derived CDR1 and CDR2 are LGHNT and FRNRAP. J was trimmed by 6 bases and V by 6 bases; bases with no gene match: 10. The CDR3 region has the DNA TGTGCTAGTGGCGTTTCGGGGGGGGCCTCCAATGAGCAGTTCTTC. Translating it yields CASGVSGGASNEQFF.